This passage covers 32 T cell receptor beta chains from one sample sequenced in a study of beta chain bispecific antibodies for T cell cancers. Study-level results: The leukemia cells, rather than normal T cells, gave most of the targeted TRBV signal.

TCRdb ran MiXCR on the 5' RACE reads and lists one entry per CDR3 protein. This table holds about 18,000 distinct CDR3 sequences, roughly 1.9% found once. No cognate antigen is known for these TCRs. Expansion lasted approximately three days, with either anti-CD3 antibody OKT3 or CD3/CD28 beads. The sequenced sample was healthy donor T cells cultured with leukemia cells. These TCRs come from a human donor in good health. Some clones in this sample may be carry-over from other donors' samples.

At least ten counts were recorded for this clonotype. The CDR3 DNA reads TGTGCCAGCAGTGAGGGGACTCCCCTCCTGTACGAGCAGTACTTC. Amino acid sequence: CASSEGTPLLYEQYF. This sequence joins TRBV2 and TRBJ2-7; tentative D call: TRBD2 (6 bases). The CDR3 runs to 15 residues. V was cut by 3 bases and J by 4 bases, with 16 bases left in between. The V gene's germline CDR1 is SNHLY and CDR2 FYNNEI. Based on the CDR3 plus reference TRBV2 and TRBJ2-7, the full variable domain is EPEVTQTPSHQVTQMGQEVILRCVPISNHLYFYWYRQILGQKVEFLVSFYNNEISEKSEIFDDQFSVERPDGSNFTLKIRSTKLEDSAMYFCASSEGTPLLYEQYFGPGTRLTVT.

This clonotype has ten or more counts. V and J are TRBV19 and TRBJ2-1; 12 positions match TRBD2. This CDR3 contains 17 residues. After removal of 4 bases from V and 0 bases from J, the junction contained 4 bases not matched to a gene. Germline CDR1 and CDR2: LNHDA and SQIVND (reference sequence). This CDR3 reads CASSTTSGGHSYNEQFF. CDR3 in DNA: TGTGCCAGTAGTACGACTAGCGGGGGTCACTCCTACAATGAGCAGTTCTTC.

The table lists this clonotype with a few counts. The rearrangement uses TRBV30 and TRBJ2-2, with D perhaps matching TRBD1 (5 bases). CDR1 and CDR2 from the germline V gene are GTSNPN and SVGIG (reference sequence). The CDR3 spans 13 residues. Trimming pared 0 bases from V and 6 bases from J, leaving 8 bases between. CDR3 sequence reads: CAWSVIGAGELFF. The CDR3 DNA reads as TGTGCCTGGAGTGTAATAGGGGCCGGGGAGCTGTTTTTT.

This clonotype is classed as medium-sized. The chain combines TRBV6-5 with TRBJ2-3; D might be TRBD2 (6 bases). The length of the CDR3 is 16 residues. Between the trimmed V and J ends, which lost 0 bases and 4 bases, there was a span of 14 bases. From germline, CDR1 is MNHEY and CDR2 SVGAGI. CDR3 nucleotides: TGTGCCAGCAGTTACTCTGAGGCGGCGGGGTCAGATACGCAGTATTTT. Protein product: CASSYSEAAGSDTQYF.

Many counts were recorded for this clonotype. The rearrangement uses TRBV5-6 and TRBJ1-2, with 7 bases identical to TRBD1. With 3 bases clipped from V and 1 base from J, the junction kept 9 bases outside the gene matches. There are 16 residues in the CDR3. Per germline, CDR1 SGHDT and CDR2 YYEEEE. CDR3 nucleotide sequence: TGTGCCAGCAGCTGGGACAGCGCGCTCAATAACTATGGCTACACCTTC. Protein product: CASSWDSALNNYGYTF.

There are many counts of this clonotype. The chain combines TRBV20-1 with TRBJ1-2; D is possibly TRBD1 (6 bases). The ends were cut back, 3 bases at V and 4 bases at J, with 15 bases in the middle. Germline CDR1 reads DFQATT; CDR2 reads SNEGSKA (reference sequence). The CDR3 loop spans 14 amino acids. This CDR3 reads CSASQGRGAYGYTF. The CDR3 DNA sequence: TGCAGTGCTAGCCAGGGCAGGGGCGCCTATGGCTACACCTTC.

As regards this clonotype: A clone one base away is much larger, so this may be a read error. The V and J genes are TRBV6-5 and TRBJ1-4, with D hard to call. This CDR3 comprises 15 residues. Germline V gene data show CDR1 as MNHEY and CDR2 as SVGAGI. CDR3 coding DNA: TGTGCCAGCAATTACTCGAACGGCTATAATGAAAAACTGTTTTTT. Amino acids: CASNYSNGYNEKLFF.

This clonotype is medium-sized within its sample. The rearrangement uses TRBV7-3 and TRBJ2-5, with D possibly being TRBD2 (7 bases). CDR1 and CDR2 (germline): SGHTA, FQGTGA. The germline V and J ends were trimmed by 2 bases and 4 bases, with 14 bases remaining between them. The CDR3 length is 15 residues. CDR3 bases: TGTGCCAGCAGCTTAGGAGGGGGGGCCGGAGAGACCCAGTACTTC. It encodes CASSLGGGAGETQYF. The full variable domain, rest sourced from reference TRBV7-3 and TRBJ2-5, is GAGVSQTPSNKVTEKGKYVELRCDPISGHTALYWYRQSLGQGPEFLIYFQGTGAADDSGLPNDRFFAVRPEGSVSTLKIQRTERGDSAVYLCASSLGGGAGETQYFGPGTRLLVL.

The table lists this clonotype with many counts. V is TRBV5-1 and J is TRBJ2-7; 8 bases match TRBD1. The CDR3 contains 14 residues. V shed 3 bases and J 6 bases; nucleotides not matched to a gene: 8. Germline V gene sequence: CDR1 SGHRS, CDR2 YFSETQ. The CDR3: CASSSTGVDFEQYF. DNA for the CDR3: TGCGCCAGCAGCTCGACAGGGGTTGATTTCGAGCAGTACTTC.

This clonotype occurred many times. The chain uses TRBV5-1 and TRBJ2-5, with D unclear. Germline values: CDR1 SGHRS, CDR2 YFSETQ. This CDR3 is built from 15 residues. V shed 7 bases and J shed 2 bases, with 18 bases lying between them. The CDR3 is CASHSPATDQETQYF. The CDR3 region has the DNA TGCGCCAGCCATTCCCCCGCGACGGATCAAGAGACCCAGTACTTC.

At least ten counts were recorded for this clonotype. This chain uses TRBV6-5 with TRBJ2-1, with D perhaps TRBD2 (6 bases). In germline, CDR1 is MNHEY, CDR2 SVGAGI. Trimming took off 4 bases at V and 12 bases at J, with 13 bases between the two ends. The CDR3 length is 12 residues. In DNA, the CDR3 is TGTGCCAGCAGTTGGACGGGGGAAGGGCAGTTCTTC. Encoded protein: CASSWTGEGQFF.

The chain employs TRBV5-1 and TRBJ2-6, with D unclear. The CDR3 loop spans 15 amino acids. Germline V gene lookup returns CDR1 SGHRS and CDR2 YFSETQ. V was shortened by 0 bases and J by 4 bases, with 8 bases between the two germline ends. The CDR3 sequence: CASSLDGAGANVLTF. The CDR3 DNA reads as TGCGCCAGCAGCTTGGATGGTGCGGGGGCCAACGTCCTGACTTTC.

V and J are TRBV19 and TRBJ1-1, with a tentative D call TRBD1 (5 bases). The germline gives CDR1 LNHDA, CDR2 SQIVND (reference sequence). The germline V and J ends were trimmed by 7 bases and 1 base, with 16 bases remaining between them. The CDR3 loop spans 15 amino acids. CDR3 in DNA: TGTGCCAGTACCCTATCGGCGGGGACGAACACTGAAGCTTTCTTT. Translated, it gives CASTLSAGTNTEAFF.

In this sample, this clonotype turned up many times. The chain carries TRBV6-1 and TRBJ1-1, with a weak D call TRBD1 (6 bases). The CDR3 loop spans 11 amino acids. With 5 bases removed from V and 9 bases from J, the gap between germline ends came to 10 bases. Germline loops: CDR1 MNHNS, CDR2 SASEGT. CDR3 residues: CASSPTGQAFF. CDR3 nucleotide sequence: TGTGCCAGCAGTCCGACAGGACAAGCTTTCTTT.

This clonotype is termed medium-sized. The CDR3, as DNA: TGCGCCAGCAGCGTGGACCGGACCCTCTACAATGAGCAGTTCTTC. Residues: CASSVDRTLYNEQFF. The chain recombines TRBV5-1 with TRBJ2-1, with D unclear. Germline-derived CDR1 and CDR2 are SGHRS and YFSETQ. The CDR3 runs to 15 residues. The V end lost 4 bases, the J end lost 3 bases, and 14 bases lay between the germline ends. The entire variable domain, with the rest obtained from reference TRBV5-1 and TRBJ2-1, is as follows: KAGVTQTPRYLIKTRGQQVTLSCSPISGHRSVSWYQQTPGQGLQFLFEYFSETQRNKGNFPGRFSGRQFSNSRSEMNVSTLELGDSALYLCASSVDRTLYNEQFFGPGTRLTVL.

This clonotype has a handful of counts. The V and J genes are TRBV7-6 and TRBJ1-4, with D maybe TRBD1 (5 bases). V was cut by 4 bases and J by 7 bases, with 13 bases left in between. This CDR3 spans 14 amino acids. CDR1 SGHVS and CDR2 FNYEAQ come from the germline V gene. CDR3 in amino acids: CASSSRGEGEKLFF. Here the CDR3 DNA reads TGTGCCAGCAGCTCGCGGGGCGAGGGTGAAAAACTGTTTTTT. Full variable domain (outside the CDR3, taken from reference TRBV7-6 and TRBJ1-4): GAGVSQSPRYKVTKRGQDVALRCDPISGHVSLYWYRQALGQGPEFLTYFNYEAQQDKSGLPNDRFSAERPEGSISTLTIQRTEQRDSAMYRCASSSRGEGEKLFFGSGTQLSVL.

There are many counts of this clonotype. The V call is TRBV6-2 or TRBV6-3, the J call TRBJ2-3; 8 nucleotides line up with TRBD2. The V gene's germline CDR1 is MNHEY and CDR2 SVGEGT. V trimming: 2 bases; J trimming: 1 base; junction bases outside the gene matches: 8. The CDR3 runs to 17 residues. The CDR3 DNA is TGTGCCAGCAGTTACAATCGGATGCGGGGGGGCACAGATACGCAGTATTTT. Residues: CASSYNRMRGGTDTQYF.

This clonotype was seen repeatedly, ten times or more. J is TRBJ1-1 and V is TRBV20-1; D unresolved. Deletions cut 3 bases from V and 6 bases from J, with 11 bases between. The germline CDR1 and CDR2 sequences are DFQATT and SNEGSKA (reference sequence). The CDR3 has 12 amino acids. CDR3 in amino acids: CSARESSPEAFF. Here the CDR3 DNA reads TGCAGTGCTAGGGAAAGTAGCCCTGAAGCTTTCTTT.

By its share, this clonotype is medium-sized. Sequence at one end of the junction differs from germline and may be a read error. The V and J genes are TRBV20-1 and TRBJ1-1, with 7 bases matching TRBD1. Germline V gives CDR1 DFQATT, CDR2 SNEGSKA (reference sequence). The CDR3 loop spans 13 amino acids. The CDR3 here is CMPTGQLNTEAFF. The CDR3 DNA follows: TGTATGCCTACGGGACAGCTGAACACTGAAGCTTTCTTT.

This clonotype was seen many times. The chain carries TRBV18 and TRBJ2-3; D is unresolved. The CDR3 has 14 amino acids. V was cut by 3 bases and J by 6 bases, with 13 bases left in between. The germline gives CDR1 KGHSH, CDR2 LQKENI. As DNA, the CDR3 is TGTGCCAGCTCACCGCCTAGATCCATGGATACGCAGTATTTT. As protein: CASSPPRSMDTQYF.

This clonotype was seen many times. This sequence joins TRBV13 and TRBJ2-5; 8 bases agree with TRBD2. V lost 5 bases and J lost 2; bases outside the gene matches: 13. Per the germline V gene, CDR1 is PRHDT and CDR2 is FYEKMQ (reference sequence). CDR3 length equals 17 residues. CDR3 amino acids: CASSNRAGGKKQETQYF. The CDR3 nucleotides read TGTGCCAGCAGCAACAGGGCGGGGGGTAAAAAGCAAGAGACCCAGTACTTC. Using reference TRBV13 and TRBJ2-5 for the parts outside the CDR3, the full variable domain is AAGVIQSPRHLIKEKRETATLKCYPIPRHDTVYWYQQGPGQDPQFLISFYEKMQSDKGSIPDRFSAQQFSDYHSELNMSSLELGDSALYFCASSNRAGGKKQETQYFGPGTRLLVL.

The CDR3 reads CASSNGHPSNQPQHF. CDR3 sequence (DNA): TGTGCCAGCAGCAACGGACATCCCAGCAATCAGCCCCAGCATTTT. V gene TRBV21-1 combines with J gene TRBJ1-5; TRBD1, the D gene given by the table, was not confirmed from the DNA. TRBV21-1 is recorded as a pseudogene. The CDR3 is made up of 15 amino acids.

This clonotype showed up many times. V is TRBV19 and J is TRBJ2-2; D not resolved. The CDR3 is made up of 16 amino acids. Looked up from germline, CDR1 is LNHDA and CDR2 is SQIVND (reference sequence). V lost 3 bases to trimming and J lost 7 bases, with 18 bases between them. The chain's CDR3 is CASSIPTERIVGELFF. In DNA form, the CDR3 reads TGTGCCAGTAGTATCCCCACAGAGCGCATTGTCGGGGAGCTGTTTTTT.

There are many counts of this clonotype. The CDR3, as DNA: TGTGCCAGCAGGACAGGGAGTAGGAGAAGCAATCAGCCCCAGCATTTT. It is translated as CASRTGSRRSNQPQHF. The chain links TRBV6-1 to TRBJ1-5; 7 bases match TRBD1. J gave up 1 base and V 6 bases, and 9 bases lay outside the gene matches. CDR1 and CDR2 from the germline V gene are MNHNS and SASEGT. This CDR3 comprises 16 residues.

This clonotype was observed many times. This chain links TRBV5-1 with TRBJ2-7; 9 nucleotides line up with TRBD1. Germline trimming cut 2 bases from V and 4 bases from J; bases unmatched to any gene: 13. Per the germline V gene, CDR1 is SGHRS and CDR2 is YFSETQ. This CDR3 spans 17 amino acids. CDR3 amino acids: CASSLTLSWTGVYEQYF. The CDR3 DNA reads TGCGCCAGCAGCTTAACTCTAAGCTGGACAGGGGTTTACGAGCAGTACTTC.

This clonotype has ten or more counts. V is TRBV7-9 and J is TRBJ1-2; D might be TRBD1 (6 bases). The CDR3 is made up of 14 amino acids. From germline, CDR1 is SEHNR and CDR2 FQNEAQ (reference sequence). Trimming left V 5 bases short and J 1 base short, with 11 bases between. CDR3 sequence (DNA): TGTGCCAGCAGCCATGGACAGCATAACTATGGCTACACCTTC. Its protein product is CASSHGQHNYGYTF.

This clonotype was counted at least ten times. The CDR3: CAISESSGGSGPLHF. As DNA, the CDR3 is TGTGCCATCAGTGAGTCGAGCGGGGGATCGGGGCCCCTCCACTTT. This rearrangement joins TRBV10-3 to TRBJ1-6, with a weak D call TRBD1 (5 bases). Trimming removed 0 bases at V and 13 bases at J, with 16 bases between. This CDR3 has 15 amino acids. Germline CDR1 ENHRY, CDR2 SYGVKD.

This clonotype was seen many times. This sequence joins TRBV29-1 and TRBJ1-2; D is perhaps TRBD1 (5 bases). CDR1 is SQVTM, CDR2 ANQGSEA, per germline. V lost 6 bases and J lost 8, with 22 bases in between. This CDR3 is 14 amino acids long. The CDR3 protein is CSVGSRDRIGGYTF. CDR3 nucleotide sequence: TGCAGCGTAGGATCCCGGGACCGGATCGGGGGCTACACCTTC.

This clonotype has ten or more counts. The chain combines TRBV13 with TRBJ2-5; 11 nucleotides agree with TRBD1. The CDR3 length is 15 residues. Trimming took 5 bases from V and 5 from J; bases not matched to a gene: 7. The germline gives CDR1 PRHDT, CDR2 FYEKMQ (reference sequence). CDR3 loop: CASSTGQGAGETQYF. For the CDR3, the DNA is TGTGCCAGCAGCACCGGACAGGGGGCTGGTGAGACCCAGTACTTC.

This clonotype was seen ten or more times. The J gene is TRBJ2-7, the V gene TRBV5-8, with D tentatively TRBD1 (5 bases). Germline-derived CDR1 and CDR2 are SGHTS and YDEGEE. There are 14 residues in the CDR3. Trimming took 3 bases from V and 4 from J, leaving 14 bases between them. CDR3 nucleotides: TGTGCCAGCAGCTGGGGCAGGGTGACGTACGAGCAGTACTTC. It yields the protein CASSWGRVTYEQYF.

This clonotype was detected ten times or more. This sequence joins TRBV11-2 and TRBJ2-3, with no clear D. The CDR3 is made up of 11 amino acids. Germline V gene sequence: CDR1 SGHAT, CDR2 FQNNGV. Trimming shortened V by 2 bases and J by 3 bases, and 0 bases separated the two germline ends. DNA for the CDR3: TGTGCCAGCAGCTTAACAGATACGCAGTATTTT. Protein: CASSLTDTQYF.

This clonotype has a count of ten or more. The chain employs TRBV5-1 and TRBJ1-6; D is possibly TRBD1 (6 bases). The CDR3 spans 13 residues. Trimming shortened V by 6 bases and J by 10 bases, and 14 bases separated the two germline ends. Germline V gene lookup returns CDR1 SGHRS and CDR2 YFSETQ. In DNA, the CDR3 is TGCGCCAGCAAAACAGGGAGTGGATCACCCCTCCACTTT. This translates into CASKTGSGSPLHF.